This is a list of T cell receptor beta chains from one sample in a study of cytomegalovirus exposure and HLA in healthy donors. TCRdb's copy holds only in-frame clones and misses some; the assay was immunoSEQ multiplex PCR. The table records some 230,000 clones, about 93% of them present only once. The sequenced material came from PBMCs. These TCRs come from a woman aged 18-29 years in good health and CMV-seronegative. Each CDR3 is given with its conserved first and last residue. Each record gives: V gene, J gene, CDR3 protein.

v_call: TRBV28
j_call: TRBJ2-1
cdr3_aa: CATQSGTVDEQFF

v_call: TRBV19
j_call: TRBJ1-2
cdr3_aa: CASSRGSYGYTF

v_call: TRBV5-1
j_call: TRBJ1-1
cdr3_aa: CASSLISPGAPNTEAFF

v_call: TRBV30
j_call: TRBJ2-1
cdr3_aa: CAWSETSDYNEQFF

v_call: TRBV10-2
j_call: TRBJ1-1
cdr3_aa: CASSDEDMNTEAFF

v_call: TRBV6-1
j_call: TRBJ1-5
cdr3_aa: CASTPAQGVQPQHF

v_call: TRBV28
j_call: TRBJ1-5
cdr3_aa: CASSLQGLLQPQHF

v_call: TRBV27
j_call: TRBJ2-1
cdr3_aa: CATVKGASGRADGNEQFF

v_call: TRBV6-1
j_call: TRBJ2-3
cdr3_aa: CASSEHRRFTDTQYF

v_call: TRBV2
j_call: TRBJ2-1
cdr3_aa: CASIREGAYEQFF

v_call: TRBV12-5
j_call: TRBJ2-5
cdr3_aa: CASGFLDRPGETQYF

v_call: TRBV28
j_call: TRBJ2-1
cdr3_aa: CASSPGTSGRGRFF

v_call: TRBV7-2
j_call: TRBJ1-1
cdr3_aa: CASSLRSGYTEAFF

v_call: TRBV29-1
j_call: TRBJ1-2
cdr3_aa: CSVVVTKGYTF

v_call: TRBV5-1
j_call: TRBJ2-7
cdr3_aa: CASSLGQGNEQYF

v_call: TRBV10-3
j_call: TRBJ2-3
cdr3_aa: CAISLTASSTDTQYF

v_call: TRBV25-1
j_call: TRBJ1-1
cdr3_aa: CASSGRAKNTEAFF

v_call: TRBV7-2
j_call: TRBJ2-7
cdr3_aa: CASSRRLAGISYEQYF

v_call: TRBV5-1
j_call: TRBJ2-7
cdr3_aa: CASRLRAQAWEEQYF

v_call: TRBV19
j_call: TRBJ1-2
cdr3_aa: CASRKGAGYGYTF

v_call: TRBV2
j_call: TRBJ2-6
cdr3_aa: CASSARGTLISGANVLTF

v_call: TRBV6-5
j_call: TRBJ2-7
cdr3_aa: CASSPFGPSSYEQYF

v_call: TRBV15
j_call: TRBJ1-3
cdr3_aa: CATSRDRGVGNTIYF

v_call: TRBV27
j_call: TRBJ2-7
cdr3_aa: CASSTTGTYEQYF

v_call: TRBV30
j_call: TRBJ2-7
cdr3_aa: CAWSGPSLGEQYF

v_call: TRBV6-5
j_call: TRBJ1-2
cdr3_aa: CASSYSTAGYGYTF

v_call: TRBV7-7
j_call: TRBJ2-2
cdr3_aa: CASGLGAGGATGELFF

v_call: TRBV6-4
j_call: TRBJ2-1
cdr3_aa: CASSGEREVHEQFF

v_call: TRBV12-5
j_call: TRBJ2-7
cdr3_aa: CARARTPYEQYF

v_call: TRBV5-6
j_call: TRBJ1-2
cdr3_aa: CASSFVTERADGYTF

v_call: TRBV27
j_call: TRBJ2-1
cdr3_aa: CASSLRGAGGPREQFF

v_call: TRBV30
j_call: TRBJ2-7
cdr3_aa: CAWNVGTGAFYEQYF

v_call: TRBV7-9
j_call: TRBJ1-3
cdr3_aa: CASSLERGLSSGNTIYF

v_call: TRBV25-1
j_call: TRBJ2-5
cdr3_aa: CASSEFTPGFQETQYF

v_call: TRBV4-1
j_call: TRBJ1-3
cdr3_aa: CASSQPTESGNTIYF

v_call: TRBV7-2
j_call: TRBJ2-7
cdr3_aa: CASSFLAGSYEQYF

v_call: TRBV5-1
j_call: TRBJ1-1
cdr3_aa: CASSPGGGHEAFF